The TCR beta chain under discussion was sequenced for a study of T cell responses to AZD1222 COVID-19 vaccine. Generated by immunoSEQ multiplex PCR, the TCRdb table keeps only in-frame clones and is missing some. The data contain fewer than 70,000 clones, approximately 90% of them singletons. This TCR was sampled from an adult in good health. Specimen: peripheral blood, collected on day 0 of AZD1222 vaccination.

The CDR3 loop reads CAWSVRGAAEKLFF. CDR3 bases: TGTGCCTGGAGTGTGCGGGGGGCGGCTGAAAAACTGTTTTTT. This sequence joins TRBV30 and TRBJ1-4, with a possible D match to TRBD1 (6 bases). Trimming shortened V by 0 bases and J by 7 bases, and 12 bases separated the two germline ends. Germline V gene sequence: CDR1 GTSNPN, CDR2 SVGIG (reference sequence). The CDR3 length is 14 residues.